This TCR beta chain was profiled in a study of T cell responses to AZD1222 COVID-19 vaccine. Sequencing was performed with immunoSEQ multiplex PCR; in TCRdb, only in-frame clones are kept and a portion is missing. The sample contains around 120,000 clones, about nine tenths of which appear only once. V was shortened by 6 bases and J by 0 bases, with 3 bases between the two germline ends. There are 12 residues in the CDR3. CDR1 is LNHDA, CDR2 SQIVND, per germline (reference sequence). The TCR comes from an adult in good health. The sequencing here drew on peripheral blood, taken on day 0 of AZD1222 vaccination. This chain joins TRBV19 and TRBJ1-3; the D is unclear. CDR3 sequence reads: CASRTSGNTIYF. The DNA for the CDR3 is TGTGCCAGTAGGACCTCTGGAAACACCATATATTTT.